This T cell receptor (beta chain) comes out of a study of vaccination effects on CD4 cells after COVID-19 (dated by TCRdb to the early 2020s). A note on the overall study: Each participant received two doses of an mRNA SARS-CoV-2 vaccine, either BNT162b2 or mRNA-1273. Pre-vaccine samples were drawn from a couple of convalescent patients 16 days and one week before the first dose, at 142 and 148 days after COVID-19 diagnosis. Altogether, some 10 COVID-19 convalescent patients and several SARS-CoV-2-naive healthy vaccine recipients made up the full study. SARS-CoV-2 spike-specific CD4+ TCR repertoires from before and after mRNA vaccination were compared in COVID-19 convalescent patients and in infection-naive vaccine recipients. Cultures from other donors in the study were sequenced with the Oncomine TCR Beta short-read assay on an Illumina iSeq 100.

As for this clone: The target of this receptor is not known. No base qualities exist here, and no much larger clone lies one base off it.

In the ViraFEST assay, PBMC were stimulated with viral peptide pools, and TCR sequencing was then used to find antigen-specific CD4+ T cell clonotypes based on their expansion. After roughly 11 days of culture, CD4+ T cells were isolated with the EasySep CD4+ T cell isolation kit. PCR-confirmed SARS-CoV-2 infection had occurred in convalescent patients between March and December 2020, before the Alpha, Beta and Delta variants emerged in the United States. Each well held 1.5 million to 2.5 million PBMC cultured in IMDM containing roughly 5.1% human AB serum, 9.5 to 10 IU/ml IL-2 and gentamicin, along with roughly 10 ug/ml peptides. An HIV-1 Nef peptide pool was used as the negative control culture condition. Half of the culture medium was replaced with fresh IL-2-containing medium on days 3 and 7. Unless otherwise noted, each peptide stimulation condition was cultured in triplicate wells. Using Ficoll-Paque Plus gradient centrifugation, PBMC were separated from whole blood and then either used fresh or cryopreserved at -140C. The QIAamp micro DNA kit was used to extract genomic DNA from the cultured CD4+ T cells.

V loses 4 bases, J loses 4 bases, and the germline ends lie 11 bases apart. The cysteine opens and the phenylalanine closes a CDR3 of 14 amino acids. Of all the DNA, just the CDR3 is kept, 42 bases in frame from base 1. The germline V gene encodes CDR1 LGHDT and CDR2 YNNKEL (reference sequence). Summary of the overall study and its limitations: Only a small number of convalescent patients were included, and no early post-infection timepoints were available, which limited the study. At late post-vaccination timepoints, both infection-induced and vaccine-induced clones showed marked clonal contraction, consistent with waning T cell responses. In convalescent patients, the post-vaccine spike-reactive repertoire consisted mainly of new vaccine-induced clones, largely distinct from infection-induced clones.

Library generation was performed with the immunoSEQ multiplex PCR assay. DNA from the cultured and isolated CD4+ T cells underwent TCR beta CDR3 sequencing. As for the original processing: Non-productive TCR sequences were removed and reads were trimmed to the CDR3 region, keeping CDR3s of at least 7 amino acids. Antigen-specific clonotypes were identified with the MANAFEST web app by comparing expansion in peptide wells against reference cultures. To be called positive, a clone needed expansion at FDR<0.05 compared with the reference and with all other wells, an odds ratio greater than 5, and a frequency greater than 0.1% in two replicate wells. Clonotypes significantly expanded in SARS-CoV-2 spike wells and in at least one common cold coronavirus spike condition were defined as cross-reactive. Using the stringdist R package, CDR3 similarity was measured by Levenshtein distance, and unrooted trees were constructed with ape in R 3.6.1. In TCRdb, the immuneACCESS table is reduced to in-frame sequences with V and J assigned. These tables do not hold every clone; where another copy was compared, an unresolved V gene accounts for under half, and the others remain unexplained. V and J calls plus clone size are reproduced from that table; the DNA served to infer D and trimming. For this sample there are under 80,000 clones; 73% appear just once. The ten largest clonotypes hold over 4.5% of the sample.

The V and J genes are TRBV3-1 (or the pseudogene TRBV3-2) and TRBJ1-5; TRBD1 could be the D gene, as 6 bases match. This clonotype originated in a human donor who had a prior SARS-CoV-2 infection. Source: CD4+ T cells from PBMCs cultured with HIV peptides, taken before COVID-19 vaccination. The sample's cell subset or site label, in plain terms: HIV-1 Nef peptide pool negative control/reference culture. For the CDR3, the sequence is CASSRATGNQPQHF. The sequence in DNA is TGTGCCAGCAGCCGAGCAACAGGGAATCAGCCCCAGCATTTT.